This TCR beta chain was sequenced in a study of cytomegalovirus exposure and HLA in healthy donors. Study-level information: Most genotyped donors, approximately 77% of about 430, had Caucasian-associated genetic ancestry.

PCR was performed using 60 Vbeta and 13 Jbeta primers. The repertoire was sequenced with immunoSEQ multiplex PCR; TCRdb's copy has only in-frame clones and lacks some. The table has about 140,000 clones, roughly four fifths seen once. General study points: By a later analysis, the bulk of CMV-associated TCR beta chains appeared HLA-restricted. Later examination showed HLA-associated TCR beta chains had greater clonal expansion than equally common others. A link between a missense DCLRE1C variant and TCR beta V- and J-gene trimming emerged from a later analysis.

The CDR3 is 12 amino acids. J was trimmed by 8 bases and V by 8 bases; bases with no gene match: 10. CDR1 SQVTM and CDR2 ANQGSEA come from the germline V gene. To note about this clone: Antigen specificity is unknown.

Specimen: PBMCs. The chain is built from TRBV29-1 and TRBJ1-2, with 8 positions matching TRBD1. The receptor was derived from a woman between 45 and 65 years old in good health and CMV-seronegative. The CDR3 region has the DNA TGCAGCTTTTACAGGGGGATAAGCGGCTACACCTTC. It codes for CSFYRGISGYTF.